The 23 T cell receptor beta chains below all came from one sample that was sequenced in a study of T cells after yellow fever vaccination. One entry per CDR3 protein results from TCRdb running MiXCR on the 5' RACE reads. The sample contains 150,000 to 200,000 distinct CDR3 sequences, 9.5% to 11% of which appear only once. This material consisted of CD8+ T cells sorted from PBMCs, taken 15 days after the yellow fever booster vaccination. All receptors derive from a man in his late teens or twenties who received the YFV17D yellow fever vaccine.

The sample holds a few counts of this clonotype. The gene calls are TRBV2 and TRBJ2-7; D unclear. V was pared by 0 bases and J by 3 bases, with 12 bases between. In germline, CDR1 is SNHLY, CDR2 FYNNEI. The CDR3 contains 15 residues. For the CDR3, the DNA is TGTGCCAGCAGTGAAGCGGGGATGGCACTCTACGAGCAGTACGTC. Protein sequence: CASSEAGMALYEQYV.

This clonotype was counted many times. The V call is TRBV7-6, the J call TRBJ2-5, with TRBD2 identical over 9 bases. From germline, CDR1 is SGHVS and CDR2 FNYEAQ. The CDR3 spans 18 residues. Unmatched junction bases numbered 8, after V lost 0 bases and J lost 0 bases. This chain's CDR3 is CASSLAGTSSHHQETQYF. The CDR3 DNA follows: TGTGCCAGCAGCTTAGCCGGGACTAGCTCCCACCACCAAGAGACCCAGTACTTC.

This clonotype was detected only a few times. The genes are TRBV4-1 and TRBJ1-2; D not resolved. V was shortened by 2 bases and J by 8 bases, with 6 bases between the two germline ends. The CDR3 sequence is 11 residues long. The germline gives CDR1 MGHRA, CDR2 YSYEKL. As DNA, the CDR3 is TGCGCCAGCAGCCAATCGGCCGGCTACACCTTC. This gives the protein CASSQSAGYTF.

There are many counts of this clonotype. The V gene is TRBV29-1, the J gene TRBJ1-2; D is uncertain. The germline V and J ends were trimmed by 2 bases and 7 bases, with 11 bases remaining between them. Germline V lookup: CDR1 SQVTM, CDR2 ANQGSEA. This CDR3 contains 12 residues. CDR3 loop: CSVESGGVGYTF. CDR3 in DNA: TGCAGCGTTGAAAGTGGAGGTGTTGGCTACACCTTC. Complete variable domain (other parts from reference TRBV29-1 and TRBJ1-2): SAVISQKPSRDICQRGTSLTIQCQVDSQVTMMFWYRQQPGQSLTLIATANQGSEATYESGFVIDKFPISRPNLTFSTLTVSNMSPEDSSIYLCSVESGGVGYTFGSGTRLTVV.

Only a few counts were recorded for this clonotype. This chain connects TRBV2 to TRBJ2-7; the D gene could be TRBD1 or TRBD2 (5 bases each). Trimming cost V 2 bases and J 0 bases, with 8 bases left between them. Germline assignment: CDR1 SNHLY and CDR2 FYNNEI. The CDR3 has 14 amino acids. This CDR3 is CASSERGPSYEQYF. CDR3 DNA sequence: TGTGCCAGCAGTGAACGGGGCCCCTCCTACGAGCAGTACTTC. Full variable domain (rest looked up from reference TRBV2 and TRBJ2-7): EPEVTQTPSHQVTQMGQEVILRCVPISNHLYFYWYRQILGQKVEFLVSFYNNEISEKSEIFDDQFSVERPDGSNFTLKIRSTKLEDSAMYFCASSERGPSYEQYFGPGTRLTVT.

The chain links TRBV12-5 to TRBJ2-5; unclear D gene. Deletions cut 0 bases from V and 5 bases from J, with 25 bases between. The germline V gene encodes CDR1 LGHNT and CDR2 FRNRAP. CDR3 length: 19 residues. CDR3 region: CASGLVLKDHPTLGETQYF. As DNA, the CDR3 is TGTGCTAGTGGTTTGGTACTGAAGGATCATCCGACTCTTGGGGAGACCCAGTACTTC.

The CDR3 spells CASSDPPGELFF. CDR3 nucleotides: TGTGCCAGCAGCGATCCCCCCGGGGAGCTGTTTTTT. This chain links TRBV7-6 with TRBJ2-2, with D hard to call. V shed 5 bases and J shed 6 bases, with 7 bases lying between them. Germline V gene lookup returns CDR1 SGHVS and CDR2 FNYEAQ. The CDR3 runs to 12 residues. Combining the CDR3 with reference TRBV7-6 and TRBJ2-2 gives the whole variable domain GAGVSQSPRYKVTKRGQDVALRCDPISGHVSLYWYRQALGQGPEFLTYFNYEAQQDKSGLPNDRFSAERPEGSISTLTIQRTEQRDSAMYRCASSDPPGELFFGEGSRLTVL.

This clonotype was recorded a few times. This chain links TRBV5-1 with TRBJ1-1; D is unclear. Trimming removed 0 bases at V and 1 base at J, with 7 bases between. CDR1 and CDR2 from the germline V gene are SGHRS and YFSETQ. The CDR3 is made up of 14 amino acids. This CDR3 is CASSLVAGNTEAFF. CDR3 bases: TGCGCCAGCAGCTTGGTTGCAGGGAACACTGAAGCTTTCTTT.

This clonotype showed up just a few times. The V gene is TRBV4-3, the J gene TRBJ2-1, with D perhaps matching TRBD2 (7 bases). This CDR3 comprises 13 residues. V was cut by 1 base and J by 10 bases, with 11 bases left in between. CDR1 and CDR2 from the germline V gene are LGHNA and YSLEER. Here the CDR3 DNA reads TGCGCCAGCAGCCAAGGGGGGGGCTGGGAGCAGTTCTTC. This encodes CASSQGGGWEQFF.

This clonotype showed up many times. The chain carries TRBV4-3 and TRBJ1-5; 8 bases agree with TRBD1. The V segment lost 4 bases and the J segment 6 bases; nucleotides outside the gene matches: 5. The length of the CDR3 is 14 residues. CDR1 LGHNA and CDR2 YSLEER come from the germline V gene. The CDR3 spells CASSPDREGQPQHF. Written as DNA, the CDR3 is TGCGCCAGCAGCCCGGACAGGGAAGGTCAGCCCCAGCATTTT.

This clonotype occurred many times. The CDR3 loop is CASSFDPGTGADTQYF. CDR3 coding DNA: TGCGCCAGCAGCTTCGATCCCGGGACAGGGGCGGATACGCAGTATTTT. The chain combines TRBV5-1 with TRBJ2-3; TRBD1 matches 10 bases. With V trimmed by 2 bases and J by 6 bases, 9 bases remained unmatched. From germline, CDR1 is SGHRS and CDR2 YFSETQ. The CDR3 is 16 residues long.

Regarding this clonotype: A read error may explain this, as a much larger clone is one base away. The V call is TRBV5-1, the J call TRBJ2-2; D is unresolved. There are 12 residues in the CDR3. The germline CDR1 and CDR2 sequences are SGHRS and YFSETQ. This CDR3 reads CASSFNTWELFF. CDR3 DNA: TGCGCCAGCAGCTTTAACACCTGGGAGCTGTTTTTT.

This clonotype was picked up many times. The chain is built from TRBV5-1 and TRBJ1-1; D is undetermined. Trimming removed 1 base from V and 1 base from J, with 11 bases in between. Germline loops: CDR1 SGHRS, CDR2 YFSETQ. This CDR3 is 15 amino acids long. In DNA, the CDR3 is TGCGCCAGCAGCTTGACCGGACGGGGGAACACTGAAGCTTTCTTT. Amino acids: CASSLTGRGNTEAFF.

This clonotype has more than one count but fewer than ten. The rearrangement joins TRBV6-6 to TRBJ2-7, with 7 positions matching TRBD1. Germline CDR1 is MNHNY and CDR2 is SVGAGI (reference sequence). The CDR3 spans 13 residues. V shed 6 bases and J 4 bases; nucleotides not matched to a gene: 6. CDR3 in amino acids: CASSPDRVYEQYV. CDR3 DNA: TGTGCCAGCAGCCCCGACAGGGTATACGAGCAGTACGTC.

This clonotype was recorded many times. The chain has TRBV7-8 and TRBJ1-1; D possibly corresponds to TRBD1 (5 bases). CDR1 is SGHVS and CDR2 is FQNEAQ in the germline V gene. V was clipped by 3 bases and J by 4 bases, with 12 bases between them. This CDR3 comprises 14 residues. CDR3 protein: CASSLYWGGTEAFF. For the CDR3, the DNA is TGTGCCAGCAGCTTGTACTGGGGGGGCACTGAAGCTTTCTTT.

There are many counts of this clonotype. The chain has TRBV4-3 and TRBJ2-2; the match to TRBD1 covers 7 bases. Germline V gene lookup returns CDR1 LGHNA and CDR2 YSLEER. V shed 0 bases, J shed 7 bases, and the junction held 5 bases outside the gene matches. This CDR3 is built from 15 residues. The CDR3 region is CASSQDGQEDGELFF. CDR3 sequence (DNA): TGCGCCAGCAGCCAAGATGGACAGGAAGACGGGGAGCTGTTTTTT.

The chain employs TRBV7-9 and TRBJ2-3; D ambiguous. Per germline, CDR1 SEHNR and CDR2 FQNEAQ (reference sequence). Trimming pared 5 bases from V and 3 bases from J, leaving 9 bases between. The CDR3 consists of 13 residues. CDR3 residues: CASSPESTDTQYF. The CDR3 DNA follows: TGTGCCAGCAGCCCCGAGAGTACAGATACGCAGTATTTT.

This clonotype was recorded many times. J is TRBJ2-5 and V is TRBV5-1; D call uncertain. CDR1 and CDR2 from the germline V gene are SGHRS and YFSETQ. CDR3 length: 13 residues. The V end was cut by 4 bases, the J end by 5 bases, with 12 bases between. The CDR3 here is CASSLLRAETQYF. The CDR3 DNA reads TGCGCCAGCAGCCTCCTCCGGGCTGAGACCCAGTACTTC.

This clonotype has ten or more counts. This rearrangement joins TRBV4-1 to TRBJ2-5; D uncertain. The V gene lost 4 bases and the J gene lost 5 bases, with 11 bases spanning the gap. This CDR3 spans 13 amino acids. Germline loops: CDR1 MGHRA, CDR2 YSYEKL. The CDR3 bases are TGCGCCAGCAGCCTCTTACTCCCCGAGACCCAGTACTTC. Its protein is CASSLLLPETQYF.

This clonotype was counted only a few times. CDR3 nucleotide sequence: TGTGCCAGCACCTGGGACAGGGAGGCAGATACGCAGTATTTT. It yields the protein CASTWDREADTQYF. The rearrangement uses TRBV7-2 and TRBJ2-3; TRBD1 matches at 9 bases. CDR1 and CDR2 from the germline V gene are SGHTA and FQGNSA. V dropped 7 bases and J dropped 4; count of bases not matched to a gene: 6. CDR3 size: 14 residues.

This clonotype came up a few times. The gene calls are TRBV7-8 and TRBJ2-2, with 10 bases lining up with TRBD2. With V trimmed by 4 bases and J by 2 bases, 7 bases remained unmatched. The CDR3 loop spans 17 amino acids. Germline V CDR1 and CDR2: SGHVS, FQNEAQ. The CDR3 here is CASSSYPSGGNTGELFF. CDR3 in DNA: TGTGCCAGCAGCTCGTACCCTAGCGGGGGAAACACCGGGGAGCTGTTTTTT.

This clonotype was recorded at least ten times. The chain links TRBV7-9 to TRBJ2-1; D may be TRBD1 (5 bases). The germline gives CDR1 SEHNR, CDR2 FQNEAQ (reference sequence). The CDR3 has 14 residues. V was clipped by 4 bases and J by 15 bases, with 22 bases between them. CDR3 protein: CASSSWPGWGPGFF. Here the CDR3 DNA reads TGTGCCAGCAGCTCATGGCCGGGCTGGGGCCCTGGGTTCTTC.

This clonotype has ten or more counts. V usage is TRBV24-1 and J usage is TRBJ2-7, with D unresolved. Trimming took off 4 bases at V and 0 bases at J, with 6 bases between the two ends. The CDR3 sequence is 13 residues long. Germline V gives CDR1 KGHDR, CDR2 SFDVKD. The CDR3 is CATSEHSSYEQYV. The CDR3 nucleotides read TGTGCCACCAGTGAGCACAGCTCCTACGAGCAGTACGTC.